This is a list of T cell receptor beta chains from one sample in a study of OX40 agonist ivuxolimab in advanced cancers. Measured with immunoSEQ multiplex PCR; TCRdb has only the in-frame clones, and not every one. The data show about 60,000 clones, about 89% seen once. This specimen was CD4+ or CD8+ T cells sorted from blood, taken in a trial of the OX40 agonist ivuxolimab. The receptors shown here come from an adult with an advanced solid tumor such as melanoma, head and neck, liver or kidney cancer. Each CDR3 is given with its conserved first and last residue. D genes are given only for firm matches. The size field is filled for only some rows; it gives once, few, many or a size class.

j_gene: TRBJ2-1; d_gene: NA; abundance: NA; v_gene: TRBV6-5; CDR3aa: CASSYSGNVNEQFF; CDR3nt: TGTGCCAGCAGTTACTCGGGAAATGTCAATGAGCAGTTCTTC
j_gene: TRBJ2-5; d_gene: TRBD1; abundance: NA; v_gene: TRBV10-3; CDR3aa: CAIGQGAETQYF; CDR3nt: TGTGCCATAGGACAGGGGGCAGAGACCCAGTACTTC
j_gene: TRBJ2-5; d_gene: NA; abundance: NA; v_gene: TRBV27; CDR3aa: CASSPSSLAQETQYF; CDR3nt: TGTGCCAGCAGTCCGTCCAGTCTAGCCCAAGAGACCCAGTACTTC
j_gene: TRBJ2-5; d_gene: NA; abundance: NA; v_gene: TRBV7-2; CDR3aa: CASSQDRQETQYF; CDR3nt: TGTGCCAGCAGCCAGGACAGACAAGAGACCCAGTACTTC
j_gene: TRBJ1-1; d_gene: NA; abundance: NA; v_gene: TRBV19; CDR3aa: CASRPGVITEAFF; CDR3nt: TGTGCCAGTAGACCAGGGGTCATTACTGAAGCTTTCTTT
j_gene: TRBJ1-1; d_gene: NA; abundance: once; v_gene: TRBV11-1; CDR3aa: CASSFVKQGTLNTEAFF; CDR3nt: TGTGCCAGCAGCTTTGTGAAACAGGGAACTCTGAACACTGAAGCTTTCTTT
j_gene: TRBJ1-1; d_gene: NA; abundance: NA; v_gene: TRBV4-1; CDR3aa: CASSQPTGTLEAFF; CDR3nt: TGCGCCAGCAGCCAACCCACAGGTACCCTTGAAGCTTTCTTT
j_gene: TRBJ1-2; d_gene: NA; abundance: NA; v_gene: TRBV6-5; CDR3aa: CASSYVSPNYGYTF; CDR3nt: TGTGCCAGCAGTTACGTCTCCCCTAACTATGGCTACACCTTC
j_gene: TRBJ1-4; d_gene: NA; abundance: NA; v_gene: TRBV7-9; CDR3aa: CASSLVTRANEKLFF; CDR3nt: TGTGCCAGCAGCTTAGTCACCCGGGCTAATGAAAAACTGTTTTTT
j_gene: TRBJ1-1; d_gene: NA; abundance: once; v_gene: TRBV23-1; CDR3aa: CASSHPKIRTEAFF; CDR3nt: TGCGCCAGCAGTCACCCAAAAATTCGGACTGAAGCTTTCTTT
j_gene: TRBJ2-3; d_gene: NA; abundance: NA; v_gene: TRBV27; CDR3aa: CASSLRRTDTQYF; CDR3nt: TGTGCCAGCAGTTTGAGGAGGACAGATACGCAGTATTTT
j_gene: TRBJ1-2; d_gene: NA; abundance: NA; v_gene: TRBV6-5; CDR3aa: CASSYFGGTYGYTF; CDR3nt: TGTGCCAGCAGTTACTTCGGGGGGACCTATGGCTACACCTTC
j_gene: TRBJ2-1; d_gene: NA; abundance: NA; v_gene: TRBV29-1; CDR3aa: CSVVGRSSYNEQFF; CDR3nt: TGCAGCGTTGTAGGTCGTAGCTCCTACAATGAGCAGTTCTTC
j_gene: TRBJ2-3; d_gene: TRBD2; abundance: NA; v_gene: TRBV5-4; CDR3aa: CASSPLGGSGDTQYF; CDR3nt: TGTGCCAGCAGCCCACTCGGGGGGAGTGGCGATACGCAGTATTTT
j_gene: TRBJ2-5; d_gene: NA; abundance: NA; v_gene: TRBV6-5; CDR3aa: CASQTLGAAQETQYF; CDR3nt: TGTGCCAGCCAAACCCTGGGGGCAGCCCAAGAGACCCAGTACTTC
j_gene: TRBJ1-1; d_gene: TRBD1; abundance: few; v_gene: TRBV7-6; CDR3aa: CASSSLDREDEAFF; CDR3nt: TGTGCCAGCAGCTCCCTAGACAGGGAGGATGAAGCTTTCTTT
j_gene: TRBJ2-5; d_gene: NA; abundance: NA; v_gene: TRBV6-4; CDR3aa: CASSEEGSQETQYF; CDR3nt: TGTGCCAGCAGTGAAGAGGGCAGCCAAGAGACCCAGTACTTC
j_gene: TRBJ1-6; d_gene: NA; abundance: NA; v_gene: TRBV10-1; CDR3aa: CASSPSRDSPLHF; CDR3nt: TGCGCCAGCAGCCCAAGTAGGGATTCACCCCTCCACTTT
j_gene: TRBJ2-2; d_gene: NA; abundance: NA; v_gene: TRBV15; CDR3aa: CATSRGSEAGELFF; CDR3nt: TGTGCCACCAGCAGGGGATCCGAGGCCGGGGAGCTGTTTTTT
j_gene: TRBJ1-4; d_gene: NA; abundance: NA; v_gene: TRBV14; CDR3aa: CASSQYPRAGEKLFF; CDR3nt: TGTGCCAGCAGCCAATATCCCAGGGCGGGTGAAAAACTGTTTTTT
j_gene: TRBJ2-7; d_gene: NA; abundance: NA; v_gene: TRBV10-1; CDR3aa: CASSSWRVDPYEQYF; CDR3nt: TGCGCCAGCTCGTCCTGGCGTGTGGACCCTTACGAGCAGTACTTC
j_gene: TRBJ2-7; d_gene: NA; abundance: NA; v_gene: TRBV5-6; CDR3aa: CASSLLESAYEQYF; CDR3nt: TGTGCCAGCAGCTTGTTGGAAAGCGCCTACGAGCAGTACTTC
j_gene: TRBJ2-5; d_gene: TRBD1; abundance: NA; v_gene: TRBV15; CDR3aa: CATSKRGTGEETQYF; CDR3nt: TGTGCCACCAGCAAGAGGGGGACAGGGGAAGAGACCCAGTACTTC
j_gene: TRBJ2-1; d_gene: NA; abundance: NA; v_gene: TRBV19; CDR3aa: CAGSRGPVNAYNEQFF; CDR3nt: TGTGCCGGTAGTAGGGGTCCCGTGAACGCATACAATGAGCAGTTCTTC
j_gene: TRBJ2-7; d_gene: NA; abundance: NA; v_gene: TRBV5-1; CDR3aa: CASSLGGRWQTYEQYF; CDR3nt: TGCGCCAGCAGCTTGGGAGGGCGGTGGCAGACCTACGAGCAGTACTTC
j_gene: TRBJ2-3; d_gene: NA; abundance: few; v_gene: TRBV7-2; CDR3aa: CASSLERGSLVTDTQYF; CDR3nt: TGTGCCAGCAGCCTCGAGCGTGGGTCCCTGGTCACAGATACGCAGTATTTT
j_gene: TRBJ2-2; d_gene: NA; abundance: NA; v_gene: TRBV28; CDR3aa: CASSTRRDTVSNTGELFF; CDR3nt: TGTGCCAGCAGTACTCGCCGGGACACCGTATCTAACACCGGGGAGCTGTTTTTT
j_gene: TRBJ1-1; d_gene: NA; abundance: NA; v_gene: TRBV5-1; CDR3aa: CASSLGRGNEAFF; CDR3nt: TGCGCCAGCAGCTTGGGCAGAGGGAATGAAGCTTTCTTT
j_gene: TRBJ2-7; d_gene: NA; abundance: NA; v_gene: TRBV5-1; CDR3aa: CASSLGGGEQYF; CDR3nt: TGCGCCAGCAGCTTGGGCGGCGGCGAGCAGTACTTC
j_gene: TRBJ1-4; d_gene: NA; abundance: NA; v_gene: TRBV16; CDR3aa: CASSQSIGQEKLFF; CDR3nt: TGTGCCAGCAGCCAGTCAATCGGGCAAGAAAAACTGTTTTTT
j_gene: TRBJ1-5; d_gene: NA; abundance: NA; v_gene: TRBV15; CDR3aa: CATSKEGVGQPQHF; CDR3nt: TGTGCCACCAGCAAAGAGGGGGTTGGCCAGCCCCAGCATTTT
j_gene: TRBJ2-1; d_gene: NA; abundance: once; v_gene: TRBV13; CDR3aa: CASTIIGQGRNEQFF; CDR3nt: TGTGCCAGCACCATTATTGGGCAGGGAAGGAATGAGCAGTTCTTC
j_gene: TRBJ2-1; d_gene: NA; abundance: NA; v_gene: TRBV6-6; CDR3aa: CASSYVFGAVGEQFF; CDR3nt: TGTGCCAGCAGTTATGTTTTTGGTGCCGTGGGTGAGCAGTTCTTC
j_gene: TRBJ1-1; d_gene: NA; abundance: few; v_gene: TRBV19; CDR3aa: CASNSVGTEAFF; CDR3nt: TGTGCCAGTAATTCTGTGGGCACTGAAGCTTTCTTT
j_gene: TRBJ2-7; d_gene: NA; abundance: NA; v_gene: TRBV29-1; CDR3aa: CSVEIGVGTTPYEQYF; CDR3nt: TGCAGCGTTGAGATTGGGGTCGGTACGACCCCCTACGAGCAGTACTTC
j_gene: TRBJ2-5; d_gene: NA; abundance: NA; v_gene: TRBV7-2; CDR3aa: CASSPTFQETQYF; CDR3nt: TGTGCCAGCAGCCCAACCTTCCAAGAGACCCAGTACTTC
j_gene: TRBJ2-1; d_gene: NA; abundance: NA; v_gene: TRBV7-9; CDR3aa: CASSPPREHEQFF; CDR3nt: TGTGCCAGCAGCCCCCCTCGGGAGCATGAGCAGTTCTTC
j_gene: TRBJ1-1; d_gene: NA; abundance: NA; v_gene: TRBV28; CDR3aa: CASSPGGGFGTEAFF; CDR3nt: TGTGCCAGCAGTCCCGGGGGGGGGTTCGGCACTGAAGCTTTCTTT
j_gene: TRBJ2-7; d_gene: NA; abundance: NA; v_gene: TRBV4-3; CDR3aa: CASSQGATGLAYEQYF; CDR3nt: TGCGCCAGCAGCCAAGGGGCGACAGGTCTCGCCTACGAGCAGTACTTC
j_gene: TRBJ1-1; d_gene: NA; abundance: NA; v_gene: TRBV6-5; CDR3aa: CASSYSDTEAFF; CDR3nt: TGTGCCAGCAGTTACTCTGACACTGAAGCTTTCTTT
j_gene: TRBJ2-3; d_gene: NA; abundance: NA; v_gene: TRBV27; CDR3aa: CATEARSGTDTQYF; CDR3nt: TGTGCCACCGAAGCGCGATCCGGCACAGATACGCAGTATTTT
j_gene: TRBJ2-3; d_gene: NA; abundance: NA; v_gene: TRBV2; CDR3aa: CASREWPREADTQYF; CDR3nt: TGTGCCAGCAGGGAGTGGCCCCGGGAAGCAGATACGCAGTATTTT
j_gene: TRBJ1-1; d_gene: NA; abundance: NA; v_gene: TRBV10-2; CDR3aa: CASSEIGVFTEAFF; CDR3nt: TGCGCCAGCAGTGAGATCGGGGTTTTTACTGAAGCTTTCTTT
j_gene: TRBJ1-1; d_gene: NA; abundance: NA; v_gene: TRBV10-3; CDR3aa: CATKYSGTEAFF; CDR3nt: TGTGCCACAAAGTACTCGGGCACTGAAGCTTTCTTT
j_gene: TRBJ1-5; d_gene: NA; abundance: many; v_gene: TRBV5-6; CDR3aa: CASTTTVPMGQPQHF; CDR3nt: TGTGCCAGCACGACGACAGTACCAATGGGTCAGCCCCAGCATTTT
j_gene: TRBJ2-7; d_gene: TRBD2; abundance: NA; v_gene: TRBV27; CDR3aa: CASSYTGGKNYEQYF; CDR3nt: TGTGCCAGCAGTTATACGGGGGGGAAGAACTACGAGCAGTACTTC
j_gene: TRBJ2-7; d_gene: TRBD2; abundance: once; v_gene: TRBV15; CDR3aa: CATSRGLAAYEQYF; CDR3nt: TGTGCCACCAGCAGGGGACTAGCAGCCTACGAGCAGTACTTC
j_gene: TRBJ1-1; d_gene: TRBD1; abundance: NA; v_gene: TRBV7-9; CDR3aa: CASSPRTGGVEAFF; CDR3nt: TGTGCCAGCAGCCCAAGGACAGGGGGGGTTGAAGCTTTCTTT
j_gene: TRBJ1-1; d_gene: NA; abundance: NA; v_gene: TRBV4-1; CDR3aa: CASSHPDGGNTEAFF; CDR3nt: TGCGCCAGCAGCCACCCAGACGGGGGAAACACTGAAGCTTTCTTT
j_gene: TRBJ2-1; d_gene: TRBD2; abundance: NA; v_gene: TRBV9; CDR3aa: CASSVSGLAGVDEQFF; CDR3nt: TGTGCCAGCAGCGTATCGGGACTAGCGGGAGTAGATGAGCAGTTCTTC
j_gene: TRBJ1-4; d_gene: NA; abundance: NA; v_gene: TRBV7-6; CDR3aa: CASSLAPGEAEKLFF; CDR3nt: TGTGCCAGCAGCTTAGCGCCGGGGGAGGCGGAAAAACTGTTTTTT
j_gene: TRBJ1-2; d_gene: NA; abundance: NA; v_gene: TRBV2; CDR3aa: CASSDNPRNGYTF; CDR3nt: TGTGCCAGCAGTGACAACCCCCGGAATGGCTACACCTTC
j_gene: TRBJ2-1; d_gene: TRBD2; abundance: NA; v_gene: TRBV7-9; CDR3aa: CASSSFSRLAYNEQFF; CDR3nt: TGTGCCAGCAGCTCCTTTTCGCGACTAGCGTACAATGAGCAGTTCTTC
j_gene: TRBJ2-7; d_gene: TRBD1; abundance: NA; v_gene: TRBV7-9; CDR3aa: CASSYLGQGGHEQYF; CDR3nt: TGTGCCAGCAGCTATCTGGGACAGGGGGGCCACGAGCAGTACTTC